Described below is a single T cell receptor beta chain sequence and its context. CDR3 length equals 15 residues. In germline, CDR1 is LNHDA, CDR2 SQIVND (reference sequence). Trimming cost V 6 bases and J 6 bases, with 20 bases left between them. The data originate from a study of blood T cell repertoires in COVID-19. In the study overall: Sources were T cells, B-cell-depleted T cells, or PBMCs; the material itself was cDNA or gDNA.

Repertoires were generated with immunoSEQ multiplex PCR, while TCRdb's copy carries only in-frame clones and drops some. Of around 400,000 clones in the sample, more than 70% were seen once. This sequence joins TRBV19 and TRBJ1-2, with D possibly being TRBD1 (6 bases). The sequencing input was PBMCs or T cells enriched from blood (not recorded which). The TCR originated in a woman under 30 who had been exposed to COVID-19. The chain's CDR3 is CASRTGPRGVHGYTF. The CDR3 coding sequence is TGTGCCAGTAGGACAGGCCCCCGGGGTGTTCATGGCTACACCTTC. Full variable domain (remainder filled in from reference TRBV19 and TRBJ1-2): DGGITQSPKYLFRKEGQNVTLSCEQNLNHDAMYWYRQDPGQGLRLIYYSQIVNDFQKGDIAEGYSVSREKKESFPLTVTSAQKNPTAFYLCASRTGPRGVHGYTFGSGTRLTVV.